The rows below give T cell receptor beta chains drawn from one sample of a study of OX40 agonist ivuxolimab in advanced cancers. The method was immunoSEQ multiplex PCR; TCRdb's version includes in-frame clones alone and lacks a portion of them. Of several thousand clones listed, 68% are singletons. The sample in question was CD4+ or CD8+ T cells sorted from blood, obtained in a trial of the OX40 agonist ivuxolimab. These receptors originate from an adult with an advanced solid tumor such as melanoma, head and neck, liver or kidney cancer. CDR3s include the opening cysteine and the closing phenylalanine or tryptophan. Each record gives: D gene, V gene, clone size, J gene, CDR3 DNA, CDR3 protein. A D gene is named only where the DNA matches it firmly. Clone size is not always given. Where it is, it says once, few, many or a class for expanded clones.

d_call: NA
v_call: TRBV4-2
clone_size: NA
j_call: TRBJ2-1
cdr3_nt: TGTGCCAGCAGCTCCCTACAGGGAGGGGATGAGCAGTTCTTC
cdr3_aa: CASSSLQGGDEQFF

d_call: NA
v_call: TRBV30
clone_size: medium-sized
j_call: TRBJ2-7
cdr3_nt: TGTGCCTGGGGAGGGGAGGAACAGGAAACCTACGAGCAGTACTTC
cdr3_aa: CAWGGEEQETYEQYF

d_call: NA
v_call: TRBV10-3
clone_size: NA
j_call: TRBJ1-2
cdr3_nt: TGTGCCATCAGCGCGGGCGAGTCCGGGGACTATGGCTACACCTTC
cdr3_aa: CAISAGESGDYGYTF

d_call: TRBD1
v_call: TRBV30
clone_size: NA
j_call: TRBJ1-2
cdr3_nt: TGTGCCTACACGGGACAGGGAGCAAATGGCTACACCTTC
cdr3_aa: CAYTGQGANGYTF

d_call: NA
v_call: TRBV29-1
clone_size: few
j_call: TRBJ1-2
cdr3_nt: TGCAGCGTTTACCTCAGTTCCGGGACATCCTATGGCTACACCTTC
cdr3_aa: CSVYLSSGTSYGYTF

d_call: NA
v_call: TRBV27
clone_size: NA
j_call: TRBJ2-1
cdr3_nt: TGTGCCAGCAGTTTTACAGGGACAAGTGATGAGCAGTTCTTC
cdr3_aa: CASSFTGTSDEQFF

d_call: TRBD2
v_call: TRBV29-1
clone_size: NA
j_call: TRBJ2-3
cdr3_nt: TGCAGCGTTGAAGAGGTAGCGGGAGTCACTAGGGATACGCAGTATTTT
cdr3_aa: CSVEEVAGVTRDTQYF

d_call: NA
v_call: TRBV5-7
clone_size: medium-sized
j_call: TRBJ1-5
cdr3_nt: TGTGCCAGCAGCATGGGACGGATGGCGTATCAGCCCCAGCATTTT
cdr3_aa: CASSMGRMAYQPQHF

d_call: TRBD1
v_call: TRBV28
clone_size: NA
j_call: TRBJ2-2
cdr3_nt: TGTGCCAGCTCCTTCAGGGGGACCGGGGAGCTGTTTTTT
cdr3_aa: CASSFRGTGELFF

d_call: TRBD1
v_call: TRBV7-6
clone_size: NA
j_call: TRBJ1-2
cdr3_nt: TGTGCCAGCAGCTCGCCAGGACAGGGGAACTATGGCTACACCTTC
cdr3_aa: CASSSPGQGNYGYTF

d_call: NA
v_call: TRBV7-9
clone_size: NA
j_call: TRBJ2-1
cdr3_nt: TGTGCCCTCCGCCCGTCCGGGGATGAGCAGTTCTTC
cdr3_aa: CALRPSGDEQFF

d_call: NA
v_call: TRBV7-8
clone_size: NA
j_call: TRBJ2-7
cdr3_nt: TGTGCCATTTCCCGGGACTCAGAGGTCGAGCAGTACTTC
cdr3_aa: CAISRDSEVEQYF

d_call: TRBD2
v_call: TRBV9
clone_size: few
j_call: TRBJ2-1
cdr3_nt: TGTGCCAGCAGCGTACCTCAGCGGGGTAGCTCCTACAATGAGCAGTTCTTC
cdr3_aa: CASSVPQRGSSYNEQFF

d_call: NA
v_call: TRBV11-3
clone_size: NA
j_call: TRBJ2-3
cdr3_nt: TGTGCCAGCAGCCCGCAGACAGATACGCAGTATTTT
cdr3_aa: CASSPQTDTQYF

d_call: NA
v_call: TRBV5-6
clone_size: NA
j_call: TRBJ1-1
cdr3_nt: TGTGCCAGCAGCTTGACGAACACTGAAGCTTTCTTT
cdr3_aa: CASSLTNTEAFF

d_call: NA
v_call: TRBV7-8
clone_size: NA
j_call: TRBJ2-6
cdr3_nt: TGTGCCAGCAGCTTGGTTGTCCCACAAAGTCGGGCCAACGTCCTGACTTTC
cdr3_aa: CASSLVVPQSRANVLTF

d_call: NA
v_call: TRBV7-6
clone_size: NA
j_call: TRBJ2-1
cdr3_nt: TGTGCCAGCAGCCACTTGGGAGGGGGCGCCTACAATGAGCAGTTCTTC
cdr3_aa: CASSHLGGGAYNEQFF

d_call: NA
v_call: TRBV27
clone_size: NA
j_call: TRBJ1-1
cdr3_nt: TGTGCCAGCAGGAGCAGGGTTCGCATGAACACTGAAGCTTTCTTT
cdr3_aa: CASRSRVRMNTEAFF

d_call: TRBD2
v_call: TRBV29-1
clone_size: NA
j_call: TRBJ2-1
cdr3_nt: TGCAGCGTTGAAGATCTTCGGGATGCGGGAGGGCCCGAAGATGAGCAGTTCTTC
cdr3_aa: CSVEDLRDAGGPEDEQFF

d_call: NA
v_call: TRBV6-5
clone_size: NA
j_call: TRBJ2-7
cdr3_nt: TGTGCCAGCAGTGGGACGGTCTACGAGCAGTACTTC
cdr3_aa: CASSGTVYEQYF

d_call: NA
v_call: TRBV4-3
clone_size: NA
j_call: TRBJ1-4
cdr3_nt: TGCGCCAGCAGCCATTCACAGGGACAAAATGAAAAACTGTTTTTT
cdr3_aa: CASSHSQGQNEKLFF

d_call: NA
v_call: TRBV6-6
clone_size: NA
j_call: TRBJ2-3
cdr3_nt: TGTGCCAGCAGCTCGCTTTATAATACGCAGTATTTT
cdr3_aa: CASSSLYNTQYF

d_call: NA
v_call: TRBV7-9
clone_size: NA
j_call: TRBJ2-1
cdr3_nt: TGTGCCAGCAGTCGGGACTCCCTTAATGGGGAGCAGTTCTTC
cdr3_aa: CASSRDSLNGEQFF

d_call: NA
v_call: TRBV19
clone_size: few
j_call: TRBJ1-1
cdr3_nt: TGTGCCAGTAGCGACCCTCGGGTGGGCGGCACTGAAGCTTTCTTT
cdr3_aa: CASSDPRVGGTEAFF

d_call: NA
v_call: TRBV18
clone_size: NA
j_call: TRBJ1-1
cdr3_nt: TGTGCCAGCTCACCAGAGACGGGGCGACACAGCTTT
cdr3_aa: CASSPETGRHSF